The rows below give T cell receptor beta chains drawn from one sample of a study of response to subunit inactivated influenza vaccine. TCRdb passed the RT-PCR reads through MiXCR, listing each CDR3 protein once. The sample includes a few hundred thousand distinct CDR3 sequences, approximately 15% of them seen just once. The material sequenced was PBMCs from blood, taken 12 days after vaccination. The receptors originated from a man over 45 who received an inactivated influenza vaccine. CDR3s include the opening cysteine and the closing phenylalanine or tryptophan. A D gene is named only where the DNA matches it firmly. Some rows have no size entry. The others give once, few or many, or a class for an expanded clone.

d_gene | j_gene | abundance | v_gene | CDR3nt | CDR3aa
- | TRBJ2-3 | - | TRBV18 | TGTGCCAGCTCTAACCAGGAGGGGGGCACGCAGTATTTT | CASSNQEGGTQYF
TRBD1 | TRBJ2-1 | - | TRBV6-2/TRBV6-3 | TGTGCCAGCAGTTACCCTATACCCGGACAGGGTGGGGTTCCTCACAATGAGCAGTTCTTC | CASSYPIPGQGGVPHNEQFF
TRBD1 | TRBJ1-4 | - | TRBV6-6 | TGTGCCAGCAGTTACGACAGGGTAGCAACTAATGAAAAACTGTTTTTT | CASSYDRVATNEKLFF
- | TRBJ1-1 | - | TRBV19 | TGTGCCAGTAGTATAGAAGGGGCCGTGAACACTGAAGCTTTCTTT | CASSIEGAVNTEAFF
- | TRBJ2-4 | - | TRBV15 | TGTGCCACCAGCAGAGGATTGGAGGGAGCCAAAAACATTCAGTACTTC | CATSRGLEGAKNIQYF
TRBD1 | TRBJ2-1 | - | TRBV27 | TGTGCCAGCAGTTTAAACCGTGGACAGGGTCGGGGTGAGCAGTTCTTC | CASSLNRGQGRGEQFF
- | TRBJ1-4 | few | TRBV30 | TGTGCCTGGAGTGTTGGGGAGGGAAAACTGTTTTTT | CAWSVGEGKLFF
- | TRBJ2-7 | few | TRBV5-1 | TGCGCCAGCAGCTTGGGGCAGCGCTCTGGGAACGAGCAGTACTTC | CASSLGQRSGNEQYF
- | TRBJ2-3 | few | TRBV3-1 | TGTGCCAGCAGCCAAGAACCGGGGCCAGATACGCAGTATTTT | CASSQEPGPDTQYF
TRBD1 | TRBJ2-7 | few | TRBV20-1 | TGCAGTGCTAGAGATCTGCAGGGGGCCCCGTACGAGCAGTACTTC | CSARDLQGAPYEQYF
TRBD1 | TRBJ2-7 | - | TRBV7-2 | TGTGCCAGCACCACACCCGGGACAGGTAACGAGCAGTACTTC | CASTTPGTGNEQYF
- | TRBJ2-7 | - | TRBV6-1 | TGTGCCAGCAGGCGCAGGGCGGGGTACGAGCAGTACTTC | CASRRRAGYEQYF
- | TRBJ1-1 | few | TRBV14 | TGTGCCAGCAGCCAGGAGACAAGAAACACTGAAGCTTTCTTT | CASSQETRNTEAFF
- | TRBJ2-5 | many | TRBV15 | TGTGCCACCAGCATACAACTCCAAGAGACCCAGTACTTC | CATSIQLQETQYF
TRBD2 | TRBJ2-7 | few | TRBV29-1 | TGCAGCGTTGGCGGGGGGGACGAGCAGTACTTC | CSVGGGDEQYF
TRBD1 | TRBJ2-3 | many | TRBV29-1 | TGCAGCGTTGAAAAGGGGGCAAGCGGAGATACGCAGTATTTT | CSVEKGASGDTQYF
- | TRBJ1-1 | many | TRBV12-3/TRBV12-4 | TGTGCCAGCAGTCCCCGGGGACCCAGGAACACTGAAGCTTTCTTT | CASSPRGPRNTEAFF
- | TRBJ2-3 | few | TRBV7-6 | TGTCCCAGCAGCTTAGTGGGGGATGATACGCAGTATTTT | CPSSLVGDDTQYF
- | TRBJ1-6 | - | TRBV12-3/TRBV12-4 | TGTGCCAGCAGGAGGGGGGAAGAATCACCCCTCCACTTT | CASRRGEESPLHF
- | TRBJ1-2 | - | TRBV20-1 | TGCAGTGTCCGGGGGGATGAGGGTGGCTACACCTTC | CSVRGDEGGYTF
TRBD2 | TRBJ2-5 | - | TRBV28 | TGTGCCAGTCCCCCGTCCGCGGGAGGTATGGAGACCCAGTACTTC | CASPPSAGGMETQYF
TRBD1 | TRBJ2-1 | few | TRBV12-3/TRBV12-4 | TGTGCCAGCAGTCGTACCGGGACAGGGAGCTACAATGAGCAGTTCTTC | CASSRTGTGSYNEQFF
TRBD1 | TRBJ2-1 | few | TRBV2 | TGTGCCAGCAGTGAAGCCCCGGGACAGCTCAATGAGCAGTTCTTC | CASSEAPGQLNEQFF
- | TRBJ2-5 | once | TRBV7-9 | TGTGCCAGCAGCTACCGGAACCAATTCTTGGGACAAGAGACCCACTACTTC | CASSYRNQFLGQETHYF